The source of this T cell receptor beta chain is a study of long-term antiretroviral therapy in people with HIV. Study information: It was about a decade before the 2015 immediate-ART recommendation that the earliest samples were taken. Study observations and caveats: No data were available on ART adherence, viral resistance or therapy changes. Narrower CDR3 length ranges marked HIV repertoires relative to controls.

An immunoSEQ assay, version v3.0, was performed at survey level. Per sample, sequencing targeted roughly 40,000-55,000 T-cell genomes. Here immunoSEQ multiplex PCR was the method, and the copy in TCRdb shows in-frame clones only, minus some. The sample lists about 40,000 clones; about 90% were seen once. This clone was counted only a few times. Its antigen is currently unknown. Trimming took 3 bases from V and 2 from J; bases not matched to a gene: 11. The length of the CDR3 is 17 residues. Germline V gives CDR1 PRHDT, CDR2 FYEKMQ (reference sequence). The chain carries TRBV13 and TRBJ2-7, with TRBD1 identical over 9 bases. This receptor was obtained from a woman in her forties or fifties with HIV. The sample consisted of unsorted PBMCs, taken 1.2 years after starting antiretroviral therapy. The CDR3 is CASSLGNRDRAAYEQYF. The CDR3 DNA is TGTGCCAGCAGCTTGGGTAACCGGGACAGGGCGGCCTACGAGCAGTACTTC.